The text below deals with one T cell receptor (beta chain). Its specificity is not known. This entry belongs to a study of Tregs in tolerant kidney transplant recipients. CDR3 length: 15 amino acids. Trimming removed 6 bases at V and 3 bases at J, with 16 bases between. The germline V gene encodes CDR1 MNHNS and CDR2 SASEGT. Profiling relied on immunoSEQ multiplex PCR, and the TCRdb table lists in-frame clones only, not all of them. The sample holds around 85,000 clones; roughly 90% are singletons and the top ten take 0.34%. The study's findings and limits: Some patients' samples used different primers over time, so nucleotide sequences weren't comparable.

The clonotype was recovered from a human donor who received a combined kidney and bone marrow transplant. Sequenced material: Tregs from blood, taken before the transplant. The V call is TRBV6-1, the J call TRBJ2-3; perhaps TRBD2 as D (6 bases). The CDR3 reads CASSTRRAGTDTQYF. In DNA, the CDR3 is TGTGCCAGCAGCACTAGGAGGGCCGGGACAGATACGCAGTATTTT.